This is a list of T cell receptor beta chains from one sample in a study of T-cell reconstitution after alpha-beta-depleted transplantation in children. TCRdb passed the PCR reads through MiXCR, listing each CDR3 protein once. The sample lists about 540,000 distinct CDR3 sequences, about 18% occurring once. This specimen consisted of PBMCs from the stem cell graft donor, obtained from the stem cell graft. These receptors all come from a human donor who donated a stem cell graft to a child with acute lymphoblastic leukemia. Each CDR3 is given with its conserved first and last residue. Each record gives: clone size, J gene, D gene, V gene, CDR3 DNA, CDR3 protein. D genes are given only for firm matches. Size is stated for part of the rows, as once, few or many counts, or as a class when the clone is expanded.

NA,TRBJ1-1,NA,TRBV6-5,TGTGCCAGCAGTAAACACAGGAACACTGAAGCTTTCTTT,CASSKHRNTEAFF
few,TRBJ1-2,NA,TRBV9,TGTGCCAGCAGCGTAGCTCATTTGAACTATGGCTACACCTTC,CASSVAHLNYGYTF
few,TRBJ1-5,TRBD1,TRBV20-1,TGCAGTGCTAGCCACATCGGGACAGCTAGCAATCAGCCCCAGCATTTT,CSASHIGTASNQPQHF
few,TRBJ1-4,NA,TRBV27,TGTGCCAGCGGGCCGAGTGGGGGCTGGGAAAAACTGTTTTTT,CASGPSGGWEKLFF
NA,TRBJ1-6,NA,TRBV19,TGTGCCAGTAGGATACAGTCGGGCGATTCACCCCTCCACTTT,CASRIQSGDSPLHF
few,TRBJ2-2,TRBD2,TRBV7-3,TGTGCCAGCAGCTCTAGCGGGAGGGGCGGGGAGCTGTTTTTT,CASSSSGRGGELFF
NA,TRBJ2-7,NA,TRBV20-1,TGCAGTGCTTCTAGAATAGAGTCCTACGAGCAGTACTTC,CSASRIESYEQYF
few,TRBJ1-1,NA,TRBV7-9,TGTGCCAGCAGCCGGGTGGGGGAGGGCACTGAAGCTTTCTTT,CASSRVGEGTEAFF
NA,TRBJ1-6,NA,TRBV5-1,TGCGCCAGCAGCTTGGAGAGCTCCTATAATTCACCCCTCCACTTT,CASSLESSYNSPLHF
NA,TRBJ2-1,TRBD2,TRBV30,TGTGCCTGGACGCTAGCGGGGCACAATGAGCAGTTCTTC,CAWTLAGHNEQFF
once,TRBJ2-7,TRBD2,TRBV7-9,TGTGCCAGCAGCGTCACTAGCGGGATCGCCTACGAGCAGTACTTC,CASSVTSGIAYEQYF
NA,TRBJ2-7,NA,TRBV19,TGTGCCAGTAGTATCGTTTGGGGGGCCTCCTACGAGCAGTACTTC,CASSIVWGASYEQYF
few,TRBJ2-1,NA,TRBV12-3/TRBV12-4,TGTGCCAGCAATCCGGGCAGACTCCCTCTACTACTACGTGAGCAGTTCTTC,CASNPGRLPLLLREQFF